This record concerns one T cell receptor (beta chain) sequence. This clone's antigen is unknown. Nothing much larger sits one base from this clone, and base qualities are not available. TCR beta CDR3 regions were amplified from genomic DNA with the immunoSEQ assay, a bias-controlled multiplex PCR using V- and J-specific primers. In a second PCR step, the CDR3 amplicons were tagged with a proprietary barcode plus Illumina adapter sequences. CDR3 libraries were sequenced on an Illumina MiSeq instrument. The paper's data handling went like this. Export and quality control were handled in immunoSEQ Analyzer 3.0, while downstream analyses relied on R Bioconductor and Immunarch. Repertoire metrics were calculated using only productive rearrangements within the normalized downsampled data set. In the normalized cohort, a clonotype counted as pathologically expanded if the clonotype was larger than 5 templates. The Inverse Simpson Index was used to measure repertoire diversity. The non-normalized data set was used for CMV-specificity analyses so that all clonotypes could be captured. Drawn from immuneACCESS, this table holds only the in-frame rearrangements with V and J called that TCRdb kept. Clones are partly lost; checked studies trace under half to an unresolved V gene and leave the rest unexplained. That table furnishes V, J and clone size, whereas the DNA furnished D and trimming. The table for this sample lists approximately 70,000 clones; approximately 94% of them were counted only once. The ten top clones hold around 1.6% of the sample.

The data are from a study of T cell clonotyping in hematopoietic cell transplantation (dated by TCRdb to the early 2020s). A note on the overall study: A total of more than 110 blood samples were gathered in the study from 30 to 40 consecutive transplant recipients along with their related donors. Patient recruitment ran from 2015 to early 2017, and follow-up continued until late 2020 or death.

The CDR3 measures 14 amino acids from cysteine to phenylalanine. Only the CDR3 DNA stays, 42 bases, in frame from base 1. Taken from the germline V gene (reference sequence), the CDR1 and CDR2 loops are SEHNR and FQNEAQ. After removal of 6 bases from V and 3 bases from J, the junction retains 4 bases not matched to a gene. Overall study results and their limits: The sample size was limited, and because cells were not sorted, the contributions of CD4 and CD8 repertoires could not be separated. Broader TCR repertoire diversity after transplant was predicted by Inverse Simpson Index values from donors and from recipients before transplant. Just a small fraction of recipient repertoires overlapped with donor repertoires, and more than 95% appeared de novo at the given depth. After transplant, TCR diversity in recipients dropped, and pathologically expanded clonotypes increased progressively from day 30 to day 180.

Related transplant donors provided blood samples for TCR beta sequencing. Nuclei Lysis Solution was used to extract genomic DNA from fresh or cryopreserved unfractionated peripheral blood mononuclear cells. The sequencing input was peripheral blood mononuclear cells. The clonotype originates from a middle-aged man in good health. Some clones in this sample may be carry-over from other donors' samples. The receptor chain draws on TRBV7-9 and TRBJ1-2; 10 junctional bases match TRBD1. CDR3 reads: CASSRTGGDYGYTF. The DNA sequence is as follows: TGTGCCAGCAGTCGGACAGGGGGTGACTATGGCTACACCTTC.